This T cell receptor beta chain came from a study of OX40 agonist ivuxolimab in advanced cancers. Study-wide context: The patients received agonistic anti-OX40 (CD134) antibody ivuxolimab. Study results and limitations: The CD4+ and CD8+ T cells in the blood had expanded clonally by week 6 at 0.1 to 3.0 mg/kg. On average, CD8+ T cells had more expanded clones than CD4+.

This CDR3 is 16 amino acids long. V gave up 5 bases and J gave up 0 bases; unmatched junction bases: 8. Germline V CDR1 and CDR2: LNHDA, SQIVND (reference sequence). Using immunoSEQ multiplex PCR, the repertoire was profiled, and TCRdb retains in-frame clones only, with some absent. Of about 79,000 clones listed, roughly 94% are singletons. In regard to this clone: The antigen remains unidentified.

The receptor's source is an adult with an advanced solid tumor such as melanoma, head and neck, liver or kidney cancer. The source material was CD4+ or CD8+ T cells sorted from blood, sampled in a trial of the OX40 agonist ivuxolimab. This chain connects TRBV19 to TRBJ2-7, with 9 bases matching TRBD1. In nucleotides, the CDR3 is TGTGCCAGTAGTCTGGGGACAGGGAGGAGCTCCTACGAGCAGTACTTC. Translated, it gives CASSLGTGRSSYEQYF.